The entry that follows covers one T cell receptor beta chain sequence. Original processing notes: Amplification with reference gene primers provided the estimates of nucleated cell counts. Generated by immunoSEQ multiplex PCR, the TCRdb table keeps only in-frame clones and is missing some. The DNA was the basis for D and trimming; V, J and clone size are from that table. The table includes about 210,000 clones, approximately 85% detected once. The CDR3 loop spans 16 amino acids. Trimming pared 0 bases from V and 6 bases from J, leaving 15 bases between. Germline CDR1 WNHNN, CDR2 SYGVQD (reference sequence). This sample is part of a study of blood T cell repertoires in COVID-19. Study-wide background: Spain, Italy and the United States supplied samples that represented acute and convalescent COVID-19. Sources were T cells, B-cell-depleted T cells, or PBMCs; the material itself was cDNA or gDNA.

This chain joins TRBV10-1 and TRBJ2-1; D might be TRBD1 (5 bases). The receptor was derived from a woman in her forties or fifties with active or convalescent COVID-19. Sequences were obtained from peripheral blood. The CDR3 coding sequence is TGCGCCAGCAGTGAGTCGGCAGGGTTAGACGTCAATGAGCAGTTCTTC. Residues: CASSESAGLDVNEQFF.